The 14 T cell receptor beta chains presented below share a single source sample, sequenced in a study of Ad26.COV2.S vaccination and SARS-CoV-2 variants. The assay was immunoSEQ multiplex PCR, and TCRdb's table has in-frame clones only and misses some. The data show 440,000 or so clones, roughly 87% seen once. Treatment: around 19 received Ad26.COV2.S at low or high dose, single or two shots; 5 received placebo; per-sample allocation not given. Samples analyzed were those drawn on day 63 after the first vaccine or placebo injection. The specimen was peripheral blood, collected in a trial of Ad26.COV2.S vaccine versus placebo. The receptor source for this set is a person aged 18-65 years who received the Ad26.COV2.S COVID-19 vaccine or a placebo.

The chain has TRBV5-1 and TRBJ2-3; 7 nucleotides agree with TRBD2. This CDR3 region has 14 residues. With 4 bases clipped from V and 4 bases from J, the junction kept 6 bases outside the gene matches. Germline-derived CDR1 and CDR2 are SGHRS and YFSETQ. The chain's CDR3 is CASSRTRGPDTQYF. As DNA, the CDR3 is TGCGCCAGCAGCAGGACTAGAGGGCCAGATACGCAGTATTTT.

The chain carries TRBV7-9 and TRBJ1-3; TRBD1 might be the D (5 bases). V was clipped by 5 bases and J by 5 bases, with 13 bases between them. The germline gives CDR1 SEHNR, CDR2 FQNEAQ (reference sequence). The CDR3 runs 14 residues. Here the CDR3 DNA reads TGTGCCAGCAGCCCTGGGACGGAACGAAACACCATATATTTT. Its protein product is CASSPGTERNTIYF.

The gene calls are TRBV7-2 and TRBJ2-2; D gene unclear. Trimming removed 3 bases from V and 6 bases from J, with 8 bases in between. Germline V CDR1 and CDR2: SGHTA, FQGNSA. The CDR3 has 13 residues. As DNA, the CDR3 is TGTGCCAGCAGCTTGGTGATAGCCGGGGAGCTGTTTTTT. Its translation: CASSLVIAGELFF.

The chain combines TRBV24-1 with TRBJ1-5, with 8 bases identical to TRBD1. This CDR3 is built from 15 residues. V lost 5 bases to trimming and J lost 3 bases; unmatched junction nucleotides: 5. Per the germline V gene, CDR1 is KGHDR and CDR2 is SFDVKD. CDR3: CATSGQGSPNQPQHF. CDR3 nucleotide sequence: TGTGCCACCAGTGGACAGGGGAGCCCCAATCAGCCCCAGCATTTT.

The gene calls are TRBV5-1 and TRBJ2-3; TRBD2 is a possible D gene (6 bases). The V gene's germline CDR1 is SGHRS and CDR2 YFSETQ. The V and J ends lost 4 bases and 6 bases respectively, with 12 bases between them. The CDR3 covers 13 residues. CDR3 residues: CASSRDLADTQYF. The DNA for the CDR3 is TGCGCCAGCAGCAGAGACCTAGCGGATACGCAGTATTTT.

V gene TRBV5-1 combines with J gene TRBJ2-3, with D perhaps TRBD2 (5 bases). Trimming shortened V by 6 bases and J by 0 bases, and 11 bases separated the two germline ends. The CDR3 covers 14 residues. Germline V gives CDR1 SGHRS, CDR2 YFSETQ. The CDR3 nucleotides read TGCGCCAGCAAGGCAGCGGAGAGCACAGATACGCAGTATTTT. The encoded protein is CASKAAESTDTQYF.

The chain is built from TRBV5-1 and TRBJ1-6; D gene uncertain. Trimming left V 0 bases short and J 10 bases short, with 11 bases between. Germline CDR1 SGHRS, CDR2 YFSETQ. There are 14 residues in the CDR3. CDR3 region: CASSLGLTESPLHF. In DNA form, the CDR3 reads TGCGCCAGCAGCTTGGGGTTAACGGAGTCACCCCTCCACTTT.

The chain employs TRBV18 and TRBJ1-6, with D hard to call. Germline V gene lookup returns CDR1 KGHSH and CDR2 LQKENI. V lost 2 bases, J lost 3 bases, and 2 bases lay in between. The CDR3 spans 13 residues. CDR3 sequence (DNA): TGTGCCAGCTCACCAAACTATAATTCACCCCTCCACTTT. Its translation: CASSPNYNSPLHF.

The chain combines TRBV11-2 with TRBJ1-1, with D possibly being TRBD1 (6 bases). Germline V lookup: CDR1 SGHAT, CDR2 FQNNGV. The V and J ends lost 5 bases and 1 base respectively, with 17 bases between them. This CDR3 is 16 amino acids long. In nucleotides, the CDR3 is TGTGCCAGCAGCCCACTGGGGGGCTGGCGGAACACTGAAGCTTTCTTT. Residues: CASSPLGGWRNTEAFF.

The V and J genes are TRBV3-1 (or the pseudogene TRBV3-2) and TRBJ2-2; 7 nucleotides align to TRBD2. The CDR3 sequence is 16 residues long. CDR1 is LGHDT, CDR2 YNNKEL, per germline (reference sequence). V gave up 4 bases and J gave up 3 bases; unmatched junction bases: 8. CDR3 nucleotide sequence: TGTGCCAGCAGCCTGCGCTTGCGGGGGTACACCGGGGAGCTGTTTTTT. Its protein product is CASSLRLRGYTGELFF.

CDR3 region: CASSQAPGSLNQPQHF. CDR3 in DNA: TGCGCCAGCAGCCAAGCCCCAGGCAGCCTCAATCAGCCCCAGCATTTT. The chain carries TRBV4-1 and TRBJ1-5, with D hard to call. This CDR3 spans 16 amino acids. Germline V gene data show CDR1 as MGHRA and CDR2 as YSYEKL. V was shortened by 1 base and J by 3 bases, with 13 bases between the two germline ends.

The chain recombines TRBV13 with TRBJ2-7; TRBD2 aligns across 10 bases. This CDR3 contains 15 residues. CDR1 is PRHDT, CDR2 FYEKMQ, per germline (reference sequence). The trim removed 5 bases at V and 2 bases at J, leaving 6 bases unmatched. The CDR3 DNA reads TGTGCCAGCAGCAGAGGACTAGCGGCTCCCTACGAGCAGTACTTC. It translates to CASSRGLAAPYEQYF.

The chain combines TRBV2 with TRBJ1-4; 7 bases match TRBD1. This CDR3 has 15 amino acids. Germline V gene lookup returns CDR1 SNHLY and CDR2 FYNNEI. Trimming at V came to 2 bases and at J to 7 bases, leaving 7 bases not matched to a gene. CDR3 residues: CASSELGGGGEKLFF. CDR3 in DNA: TGTGCCAGCAGTGAATTGGGAGGGGGCGGTGAAAAACTGTTTTTT.

The chain combines TRBV27 with TRBJ2-7; TRBD1 aligns across 9 bases. CDR1 and CDR2 (germline): MNHEY, SMNVEV (reference sequence). J lost 7 bases, V lost 4 bases, and 5 bases had no gene match. The CDR3 covers 13 residues. The CDR3 spells CASSWTGAWEQYF. For the CDR3, the DNA is TGTGCCAGCAGTTGGACAGGGGCCTGGGAGCAGTACTTC.